This T cell receptor (beta chain) was sequenced for a study of T cells in Graves' hyperthyroidism and ophthalmopathy. Study summary: Peripheral blood draws took place at initial diagnosis, ahead of any treatment.

With respect to this clonotype: Its antigen is still unknown.

Germline V gives CDR1 SNHLY, CDR2 FYNNEI. V dropped 7 bases and J dropped 1 base, with 7 bases sitting between them. The CDR3 extends over 12 amino acids. RNA transcripts were the template for amplifying TCR beta CDR3 regions. First-round RT-PCR with HTBI primers amplified the TCR CDR3 region. TCRdb used MiXCR to reprocess the multiplex PCR reads, holding one entry per CDR3 protein. The sample includes hundreds of thousands of distinct CDR3 sequences, approximately 25% seen only once; the top ten take 11%. Findings and limits, study-wide: Blood also held most thyroid clonotypes expanded beyond 0.001.

Lactation, pregnancy, other autoimmune disease or uncontrolled infection led to exclusion of patients. The chain uses TRBV2 and TRBJ1-1; D uncertain. The sequenced material came from blood. This sequence originates from a woman in her twenties or thirties with Graves' ophthalmopathy. The CDR3 loop is CASTAENTEAFF. In nucleotides, the CDR3 is TGTGCCAGCACGGCGGAGAACACTGAAGCTTTCTTT.